This T cell receptor beta chain was sequenced during a study of blood T cell repertoires in COVID-19. Whole-study context: There were acute and convalescent COVID-19 samples, and they came from the United States, Italy and Spain. T cells, B-cell-depleted T cells, or PBMCs provided the cDNA or gDNA that served as material.

This clone was counted once. The method was immunoSEQ multiplex PCR; TCRdb's version includes in-frame clones alone and lacks a portion of them. The repertoire holds a few hundred thousand clones, 80% to 90% seen once, with around 0.88% in the top ten. Germline V gene data show CDR1 as SGHRS and CDR2 as YFSETQ. With V trimmed by 4 bases and J by 13 bases, 10 bases remained unmatched. The CDR3 is made up of 14 amino acids. The chain couples TRBV5-1 to TRBJ1-6, with TRBD1 matching over 8 bases. This TCR came from a man in his thirties or forties with acute or convalescent COVID-19. Sequencing used peripheral blood. CDR3 protein: CASSVDREIGPLHF. CDR3 DNA: TGCGCCAGCAGCGTGGACAGGGAGATTGGGCCCCTCCACTTT.